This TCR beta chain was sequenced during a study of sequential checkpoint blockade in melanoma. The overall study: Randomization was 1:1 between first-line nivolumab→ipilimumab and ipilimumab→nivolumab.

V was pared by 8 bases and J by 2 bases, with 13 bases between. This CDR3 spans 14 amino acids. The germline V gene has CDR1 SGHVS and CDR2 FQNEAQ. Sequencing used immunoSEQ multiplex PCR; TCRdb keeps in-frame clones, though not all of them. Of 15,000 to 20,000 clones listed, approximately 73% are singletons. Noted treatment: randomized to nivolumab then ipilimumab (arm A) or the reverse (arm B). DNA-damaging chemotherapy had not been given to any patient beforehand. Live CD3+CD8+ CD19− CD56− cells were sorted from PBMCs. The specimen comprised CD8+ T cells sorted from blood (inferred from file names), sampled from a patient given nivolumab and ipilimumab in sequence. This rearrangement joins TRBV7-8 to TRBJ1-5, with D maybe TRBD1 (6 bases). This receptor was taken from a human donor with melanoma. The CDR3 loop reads CASSLRQGNQPQHF. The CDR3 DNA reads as TGTGCCAGCTCCCTCCGACAGGGCAATCAGCCCCAGCATTTT. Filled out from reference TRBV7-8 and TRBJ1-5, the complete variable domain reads GAGVSQSPRYKVAKRGQDVALRCDPISGHVSLFWYQQALGQGPEFLTYFQNEAQLDKSGLPSDRFFAERPEGSVSTLKIQRTQQEDSAVYLCASSLRQGNQPQHFGDGTRLSIL.